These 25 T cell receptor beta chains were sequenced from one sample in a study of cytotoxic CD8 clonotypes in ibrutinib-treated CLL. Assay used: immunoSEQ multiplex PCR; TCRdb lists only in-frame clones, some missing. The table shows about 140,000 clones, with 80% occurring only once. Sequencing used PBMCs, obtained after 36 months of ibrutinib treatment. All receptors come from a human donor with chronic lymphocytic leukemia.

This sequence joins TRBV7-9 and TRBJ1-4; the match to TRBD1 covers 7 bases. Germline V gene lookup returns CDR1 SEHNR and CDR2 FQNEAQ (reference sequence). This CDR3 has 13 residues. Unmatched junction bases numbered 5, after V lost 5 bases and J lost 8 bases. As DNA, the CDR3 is TGTGCCAGCAGCCACCCGACAGGGGAAAAACTGTTTTTT. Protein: CASSHPTGEKLFF.

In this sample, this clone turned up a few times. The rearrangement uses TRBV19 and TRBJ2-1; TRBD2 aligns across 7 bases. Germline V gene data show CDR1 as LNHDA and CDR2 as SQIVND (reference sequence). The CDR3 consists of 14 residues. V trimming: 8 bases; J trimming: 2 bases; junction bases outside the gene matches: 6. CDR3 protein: CASAPSGTYNEQFF. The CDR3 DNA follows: TGTGCCAGTGCTCCTAGCGGTACCTACAATGAGCAGTTCTTC.

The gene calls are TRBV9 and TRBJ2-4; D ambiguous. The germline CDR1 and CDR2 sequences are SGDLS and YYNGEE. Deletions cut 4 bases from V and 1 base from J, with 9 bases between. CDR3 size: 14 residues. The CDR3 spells CASSPGWAKNIQYF. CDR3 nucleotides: TGTGCCAGCAGCCCTGGGTGGGCCAAAAACATTCAGTACTTC.

CDR3 in DNA: TGCGCCAGCAGCTTGGCTCAGACGAACACCGGGGAGCTGTTTTTT. Translated: CASSLAQTNTGELFF. The chain carries TRBV5-1 and TRBJ2-2; D gene unclear. V lost 0 bases and J 0 bases, leaving 6 bases between the germline ends. The germline V gene has CDR1 SGHRS and CDR2 YFSETQ. The CDR3 extends over 15 amino acids.

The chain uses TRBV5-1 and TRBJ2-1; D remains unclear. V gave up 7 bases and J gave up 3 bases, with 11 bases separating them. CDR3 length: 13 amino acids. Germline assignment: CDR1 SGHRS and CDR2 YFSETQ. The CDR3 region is CASEEGNYNEQFF. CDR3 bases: TGCGCCAGCGAGGAAGGAAACTACAATGAGCAGTTCTTC.

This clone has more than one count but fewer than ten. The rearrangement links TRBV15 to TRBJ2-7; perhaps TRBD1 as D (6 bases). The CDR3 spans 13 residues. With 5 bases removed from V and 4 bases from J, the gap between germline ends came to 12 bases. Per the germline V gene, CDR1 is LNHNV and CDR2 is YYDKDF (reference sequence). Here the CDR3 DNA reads TGTGCCACCAGCCCGGGGACATCTTACGAGCAGTACTTC. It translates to CATSPGTSYEQYF.

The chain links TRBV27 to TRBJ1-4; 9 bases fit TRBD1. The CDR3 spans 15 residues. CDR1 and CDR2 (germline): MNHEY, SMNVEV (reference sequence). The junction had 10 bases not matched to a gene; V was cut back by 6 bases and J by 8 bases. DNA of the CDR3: TGTGCCAGCAGCCGTTACCGGGACAGGGTCGAAAAACTGTTTTTT. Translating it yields CASSRYRDRVEKLFF.

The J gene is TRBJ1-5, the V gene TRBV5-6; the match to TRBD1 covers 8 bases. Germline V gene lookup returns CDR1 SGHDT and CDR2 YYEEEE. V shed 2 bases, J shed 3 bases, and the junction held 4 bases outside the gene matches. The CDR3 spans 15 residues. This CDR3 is CASSLGQGYNQPQHF. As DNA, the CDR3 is TGTGCCAGCAGCTTAGGACAGGGATACAATCAGCCCCAGCATTTT.

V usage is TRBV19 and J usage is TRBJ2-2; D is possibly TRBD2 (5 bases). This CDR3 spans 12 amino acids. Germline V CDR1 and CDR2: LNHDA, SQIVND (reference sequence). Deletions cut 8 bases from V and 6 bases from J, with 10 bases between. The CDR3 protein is CASAIGAGELFF. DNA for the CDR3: TGTGCCAGTGCTATCGGGGCCGGGGAGCTGTTTTTT.

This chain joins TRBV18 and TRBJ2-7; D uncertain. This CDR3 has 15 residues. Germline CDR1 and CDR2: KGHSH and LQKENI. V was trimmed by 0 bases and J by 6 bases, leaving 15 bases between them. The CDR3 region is CASSPPPGYSAEQYF. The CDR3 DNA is TGTGCCAGCTCACCACCGCCAGGATACTCGGCCGAGCAGTACTTC.

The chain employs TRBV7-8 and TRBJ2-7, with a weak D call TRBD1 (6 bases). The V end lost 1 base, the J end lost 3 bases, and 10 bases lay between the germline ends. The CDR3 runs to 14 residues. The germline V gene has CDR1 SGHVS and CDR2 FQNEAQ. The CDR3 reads CASSLVEGVYEQYF. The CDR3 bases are TGTGCCAGCAGCTTAGTAGAGGGGGTCTACGAGCAGTACTTC.

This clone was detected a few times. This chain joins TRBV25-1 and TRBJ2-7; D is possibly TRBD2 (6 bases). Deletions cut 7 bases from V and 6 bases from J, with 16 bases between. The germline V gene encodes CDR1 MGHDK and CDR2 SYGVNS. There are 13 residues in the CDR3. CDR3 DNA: TGTGCCAGCACAGGGCGGGAAGGGCCCGAGCAGTACTTC. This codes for CASTGREGPEQYF.

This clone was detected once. For the CDR3, the DNA is TGTGCCAGCAGCCCGTACCATAATGAAAAACTGTTTTTT. Translating it yields CASSPYHNEKLFF. J is TRBJ1-4 and V is TRBV7-2, with D hard to call. The CDR3 has 13 amino acids. Trimming left V 5 bases short and J 4 bases short, with 8 bases between. Germline CDR1 reads SGHTA; CDR2 reads FQGNSA.

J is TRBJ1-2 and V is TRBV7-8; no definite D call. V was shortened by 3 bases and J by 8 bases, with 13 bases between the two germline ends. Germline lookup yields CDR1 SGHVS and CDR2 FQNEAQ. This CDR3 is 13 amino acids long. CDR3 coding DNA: TGTGCCAGCAGCTTTACCCGATGGATGGGCTACACCTTC. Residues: CASSFTRWMGYTF.

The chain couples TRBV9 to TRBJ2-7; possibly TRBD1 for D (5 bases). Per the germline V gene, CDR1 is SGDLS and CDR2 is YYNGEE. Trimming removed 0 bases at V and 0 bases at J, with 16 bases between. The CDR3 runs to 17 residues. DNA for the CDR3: TGTGCCAGCAGCGTAGCCCAAGGGGCTGGCGTCTCCTACGAGCAGTACTTC. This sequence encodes CASSVAQGAGVSYEQYF.

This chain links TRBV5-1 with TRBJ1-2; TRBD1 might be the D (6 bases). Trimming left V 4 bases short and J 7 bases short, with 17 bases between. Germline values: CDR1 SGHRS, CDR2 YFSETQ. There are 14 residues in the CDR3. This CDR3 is CASSARGGAGGYTF. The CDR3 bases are TGCGCCAGCAGCGCCCGAGGGGGGGCTGGTGGCTACACCTTC.

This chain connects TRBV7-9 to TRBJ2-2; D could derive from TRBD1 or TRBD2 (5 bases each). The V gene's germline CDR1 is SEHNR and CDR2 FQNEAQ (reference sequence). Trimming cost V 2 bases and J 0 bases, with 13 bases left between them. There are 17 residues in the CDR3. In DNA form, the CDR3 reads TGTGCCAGCAGCTTATTTGGGGGAGTCCCGAACACCGGGGAGCTGTTTTTT. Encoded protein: CASSLFGGVPNTGELFF.

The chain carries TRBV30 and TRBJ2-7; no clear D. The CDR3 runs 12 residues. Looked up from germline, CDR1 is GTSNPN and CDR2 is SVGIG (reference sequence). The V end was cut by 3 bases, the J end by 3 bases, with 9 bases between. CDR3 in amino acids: CAWSHLSYEQYF. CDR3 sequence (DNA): TGTGCCTGGAGCCACCTTAGCTACGAGCAGTACTTC.

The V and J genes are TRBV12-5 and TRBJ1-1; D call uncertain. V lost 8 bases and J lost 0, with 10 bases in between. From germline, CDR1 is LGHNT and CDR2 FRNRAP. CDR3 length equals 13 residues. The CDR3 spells CASQRALNTEAFF. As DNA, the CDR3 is TGTGCTAGTCAAAGGGCTTTGAACACTGAAGCTTTCTTT.

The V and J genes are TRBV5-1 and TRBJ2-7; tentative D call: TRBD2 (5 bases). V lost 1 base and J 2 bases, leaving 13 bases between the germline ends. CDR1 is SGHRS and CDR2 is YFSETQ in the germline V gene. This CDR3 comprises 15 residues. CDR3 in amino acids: CASSLSGGRTYEQYF. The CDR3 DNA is TGCGCCAGCAGCTTGTCCGGAGGTCGGACCTACGAGCAGTACTTC.

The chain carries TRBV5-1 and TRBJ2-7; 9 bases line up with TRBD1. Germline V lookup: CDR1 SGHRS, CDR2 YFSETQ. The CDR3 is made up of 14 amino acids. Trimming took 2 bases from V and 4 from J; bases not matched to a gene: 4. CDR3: CASSFPGQGYEQYF. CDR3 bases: TGCGCCAGCAGCTTTCCGGGACAGGGTTACGAGCAGTACTTC.

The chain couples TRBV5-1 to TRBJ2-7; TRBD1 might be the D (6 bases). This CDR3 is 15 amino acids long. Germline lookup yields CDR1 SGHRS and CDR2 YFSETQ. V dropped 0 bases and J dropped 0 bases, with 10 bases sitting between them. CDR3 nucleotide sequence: TGCGCCAGCAGCTTGGCAGGGGTTTACTCCTACGAGCAGTACTTC. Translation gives CASSLAGVYSYEQYF. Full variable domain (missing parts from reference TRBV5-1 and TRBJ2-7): KAGVTQTPRYLIKTRGQQVTLSCSPISGHRSVSWYQQTPGQGLQFLFEYFSETQRNKGNFPGRFSGRQFSNSRSEMNVSTLELGDSALYLCASSLAGVYSYEQYFGPGTRLTVT.

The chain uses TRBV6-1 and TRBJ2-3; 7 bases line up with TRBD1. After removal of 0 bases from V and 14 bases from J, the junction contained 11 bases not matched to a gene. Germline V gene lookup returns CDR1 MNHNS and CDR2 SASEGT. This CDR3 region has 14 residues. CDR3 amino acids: CASSEAAQGPSRYF. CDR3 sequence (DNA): TGTGCCAGCAGTGAAGCGGCACAGGGGCCCTCGCGGTATTTT.

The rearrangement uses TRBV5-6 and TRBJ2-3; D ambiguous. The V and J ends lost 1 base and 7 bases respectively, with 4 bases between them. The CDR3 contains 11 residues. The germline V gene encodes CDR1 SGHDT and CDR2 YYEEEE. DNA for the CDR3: TGTGCCAGCAGCTTGAGGAATACGCAGTATTTT. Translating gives CASSLRNTQYF.

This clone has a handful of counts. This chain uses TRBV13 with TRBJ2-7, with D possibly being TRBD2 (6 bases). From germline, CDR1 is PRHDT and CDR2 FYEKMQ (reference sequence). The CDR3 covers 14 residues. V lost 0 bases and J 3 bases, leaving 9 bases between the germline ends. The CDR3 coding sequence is TGTGCCAGCAGCTTAGGGGGAGGAGTCTACGAGCAGTACTTC. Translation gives CASSLGGGVYEQYF.